Listed below are T cell receptor beta chains from one sample, sequenced in a study of response to subunit inactivated influenza vaccine. TCRdb called the RT-PCR reads again in MiXCR, with one record for every CDR3 protein. The table has around 760,000 distinct CDR3 sequences, approximately 15% seen once. The sample in question was PBMCs from blood, obtained about 14 days before vaccination. Receptor source: a man aged 45 to 65 who received an inactivated influenza vaccine. Each CDR3 is given with its conserved first and last residue. The order of the fields is V gene, J gene, D gene, CDR3 protein. A D gene is named only where the DNA matches it firmly.

v_call: TRBV12-3/TRBV12-4
j_call: TRBJ1-6
d_call: -
cdr3_aa: CASSWRQGSPLHF

v_call: TRBV12-3/TRBV12-4
j_call: TRBJ2-3
d_call: -
cdr3_aa: CASSWSGGGTDTQYF

v_call: TRBV6-2/TRBV6-3
j_call: TRBJ2-1
d_call: -
cdr3_aa: CASSYPGLFSPYNEQFF

v_call: TRBV7-2
j_call: TRBJ2-1
d_call: TRBD2
cdr3_aa: CASSSSGLAGSEQFF

v_call: TRBV12-3/TRBV12-4
j_call: TRBJ1-1
d_call: -
cdr3_aa: CASSPTSGQGKAEAFF

v_call: TRBV3-1
j_call: TRBJ2-1
d_call: -
cdr3_aa: CASSQVRTRSQQFF

v_call: TRBV7-9
j_call: TRBJ2-4
d_call: -
cdr3_aa: CASSILGENIQYF

v_call: TRBV2
j_call: TRBJ2-1
d_call: -
cdr3_aa: CASKSGSSYNEQFF

v_call: TRBV25-1
j_call: TRBJ1-1
d_call: -
cdr3_aa: CASSDTGRGDTEAFF

v_call: TRBV11-2
j_call: TRBJ2-7
d_call: TRBD2
cdr3_aa: CASSLELAGSQYEQYF

v_call: TRBV10-3
j_call: TRBJ2-1
d_call: TRBD1
cdr3_aa: CAISGQGDMQFF

v_call: TRBV7-2
j_call: TRBJ1-1
d_call: -
cdr3_aa: CASSLGYNTEAFF

v_call: TRBV12-3/TRBV12-4
j_call: TRBJ2-2
d_call: TRBD1
cdr3_aa: CASSLTGVGELFF

v_call: TRBV7-2
j_call: TRBJ1-1
d_call: -
cdr3_aa: CASSLPLSTEAFF

v_call: TRBV29-1
j_call: TRBJ2-5
d_call: -
cdr3_aa: CSVEGIGQETQYF

v_call: TRBV10-3
j_call: TRBJ2-3
d_call: TRBD1
cdr3_aa: CAISSGGGTDTQYF

v_call: TRBV7-2
j_call: TRBJ2-7
d_call: -
cdr3_aa: CASSLSMGSAYEQYF

v_call: TRBV6-1
j_call: TRBJ2-3
d_call: TRBD2
cdr3_aa: CASSAVSAGGMDTQYF

v_call: TRBV12-3/TRBV12-4
j_call: TRBJ1-4
d_call: -
cdr3_aa: CASSFSGPGEKLFF

v_call: TRBV20-1
j_call: TRBJ2-7
d_call: TRBD2
cdr3_aa: CSARAGLAASYEQYF

v_call: TRBV30
j_call: TRBJ1-1
d_call: TRBD1
cdr3_aa: CAWSRGQVTEAFF

v_call: TRBV4-2
j_call: TRBJ1-1
d_call: -
cdr3_aa: CASSQETEAVF

v_call: TRBV25-1
j_call: TRBJ1-2
d_call: -
cdr3_aa: CASTIGGGPAGYTF

v_call: TRBV5-1
j_call: TRBJ2-1
d_call: TRBD2
cdr3_aa: CASSLVGGALDEQFF

v_call: TRBV28
j_call: TRBJ2-7
d_call: -
cdr3_aa: CASSLPPRMSNFYEQYF

v_call: TRBV19
j_call: TRBJ2-3
d_call: TRBD1
cdr3_aa: CASMLGQGKGTDTQYF

v_call: TRBV6-2/TRBV6-3
j_call: TRBJ1-1
d_call: -
cdr3_aa: CASSQGNTEAFF

v_call: TRBV20-1
j_call: TRBJ2-7
d_call: TRBD2
cdr3_aa: CSARDGGRASYEQYF

v_call: TRBV28
j_call: TRBJ2-7
d_call: TRBD2
cdr3_aa: CASSSSGLAGGLLEQYF

v_call: TRBV29-1
j_call: TRBJ2-5
d_call: TRBD2
cdr3_aa: CSVAGGGFETQYF

v_call: TRBV6-5
j_call: TRBJ2-5
d_call: TRBD2
cdr3_aa: CASSWTSGSGQETQYF

v_call: TRBV12-3/TRBV12-4
j_call: TRBJ2-2
d_call: -
cdr3_aa: CASTIRNTGELFF

v_call: TRBV13
j_call: TRBJ1-6
d_call: TRBD1
cdr3_aa: CASSRLRTGNNSPLHF

v_call: TRBV7-2
j_call: TRBJ2-3
d_call: TRBD2
cdr3_aa: CASSLFSSGMGDTQYF

v_call: TRBV12-3/TRBV12-4
j_call: TRBJ2-2
d_call: -
cdr3_aa: CASSYIRNTGELFF

v_call: TRBV5-5
j_call: TRBJ2-1
d_call: -
cdr3_aa: CASSLEARSYNEQFF

v_call: TRBV15
j_call: TRBJ2-3
d_call: -
cdr3_aa: CATSPLAGADTQYF

v_call: TRBV30
j_call: TRBJ1-1
d_call: -
cdr3_aa: CAWSGGPGGSTEAFF

v_call: TRBV7-9
j_call: TRBJ2-5
d_call: -
cdr3_aa: CASVAGTVQETQYF

v_call: TRBV7-9
j_call: TRBJ2-2
d_call: -
cdr3_aa: CASSLYGGDTGELFF